Here is one T cell receptor (beta chain) with its context. Its antigen remains unknown. TCRdb keeps only in-frame clones here, not all; method: immunoSEQ multiplex PCR. The sample has 35,000 to 45,000 clones; about 91% are singletons. This record comes from a study of graft-versus-host responses after intestinal transplantation. Study-level background: Multivisceral, liver-intestinal, or isolated intestinal grafts were transplanted into recipients. Whole-study findings and limits: Recipient marrow contained GvH clones, some of which appeared first in ileum or blood.

Germline CDR1 is MNHEY and CDR2 is SVGAGI. CDR3 length: 12 amino acids. V shed 0 bases and J shed 5 bases, with 4 bases lying between them. Sequenced here: PBMCs, sampled 524 days after transplant. The V and J genes are TRBV6-5 and TRBJ2-5, with D hard to call. The sequence derives from a human patient who received an intestinal transplant, so some T cells may come from the graft donor. The CDR3 DNA reads as TGTGCCAGCAGTTACTCAGCGGAGACCCAGTACTTC. It codes for CASSYSAETQYF.